These 17 T cell receptor beta chains were sequenced from one sample in a study of blood T cell repertoires in COVID-19. Generated by immunoSEQ multiplex PCR, the TCRdb table keeps only in-frame clones and is missing some. The sample holds 140,000 to 150,000 clones, 75% to 90% seen once. Sequenced: PBMCs or T cells enriched from blood (not recorded which). The receptors were gathered from a man in his 60s who had recovered from COVID-19.

The chain links TRBV3-1 (or the pseudogene TRBV3-2) to TRBJ1-1; tentative D call: TRBD1 (5 bases). The CDR3 has 15 residues. V was cut by 4 bases and J by 2 bases, with 14 bases left in between. The germline gives CDR1 LGHDT, CDR2 YNNKEL (reference sequence). CDR3 loop: CASSLTGQGNTEAFF. The CDR3 DNA reads TGTGCCAGCAGCCTTACAGGCCAGGGAAACACTGAAGCTTTCTTT.

This clone has a handful of counts. The chain has TRBV27 and TRBJ2-7; D possibly corresponds to TRBD1 (5 bases). With 6 bases removed from V and 1 base from J, the gap between germline ends came to 13 bases. The CDR3 is made up of 14 amino acids. CDR1 MNHEY and CDR2 SMNVEV come from the germline V gene (reference sequence). The CDR3 loop reads CASRTGLPSYEQYF. In DNA form, the CDR3 reads TGTGCCAGCAGAACAGGATTACCTTCCTACGAGCAGTACTTC.

As for this clone: One end of the junction is discordant with germline, which a read error may explain. V usage is TRBV7-7 and J usage is TRBJ2-5; TRBD2 is a possible D gene (6 bases). CDR1 is SSHAT and CDR2 is FNYEAQ in the germline V gene (reference sequence). This CDR3 region has 13 residues. CDR3 sequence: CASSRDFQETQYF. The CDR3 coding sequence is TGTGCTAGCAGCCGGGACTTTCAAGAGACCCAGTACTTC.

The chain carries TRBV2 and TRBJ2-3, with D possibly matching TRBD1 (6 bases). Trimming shortened V by 5 bases and J by 6 bases, and 15 bases separated the two germline ends. CDR1 and CDR2 from the germline V gene are SNHLY and FYNNEI. The CDR3 extends over 14 amino acids. The CDR3 bases are TGTGCCAGCAGTTTAACAGGGTTTGGGGATACGCAGTATTTT. Its protein is CASSLTGFGDTQYF.

This clone was detected only a few times. V usage is TRBV27 and J usage is TRBJ2-1, with D tentatively TRBD1 (5 bases). The germline V gene encodes CDR1 MNHEY and CDR2 SMNVEV (reference sequence). Trimming took off 8 bases at V and 8 bases at J, with 19 bases between the two ends. The CDR3 length is 14 residues. The CDR3 region has the DNA TGTGCCAGCTCGGATCGCTGGGGCGGCGATGAGCAGTTCTTC. Amino acid sequence: CASSDRWGGDEQFF.

V gene TRBV5-6 combines with J gene TRBJ1-2; 8 nucleotides align to TRBD1. Germline-derived CDR1 and CDR2 are SGHDT and YYEEEE. This CDR3 has 13 amino acids. V lost 3 bases to trimming and J lost 8 bases; unmatched junction nucleotides: 6. CDR3 DNA: TGTGCCAGCAGCTGGGACAGGCCTTACGGCTACACCTTC. This gives the protein CASSWDRPYGYTF.

V and J are TRBV21-1 and TRBJ2-7; the D call TRBD2 from the table was never checked on the DNA. TRBV21-1 is described as a pseudogene. The CDR3 totals 16 residues. The CDR3 sequence is CASSPRGDYSSYEQYF. The CDR3 nucleotides are TGTGCCAGCAGCCCTCGGGGGGACTACTCTTCCTACGAGCAGTACTTC.

V is TRBV27 and J is TRBJ2-2, with D tentatively TRBD2 (6 bases). The CDR3 length is 14 residues. Germline-derived CDR1 and CDR2 are MNHEY and SMNVEV (reference sequence). V shed 3 bases and J shed 2 bases, with 7 bases lying between them. For the CDR3, the DNA is TGTGCCAGCAGTTTTAGCGGCAACACCGGGGAGCTGTTTTTT. Its protein is CASSFSGNTGELFF.

The chain has TRBV28 and TRBJ1-1, with 7 bases lining up with TRBD1. This CDR3 is built from 14 residues. Germline CDR1 reads MDHEN; CDR2 reads SYDVKM. V dropped 5 bases and J dropped 11; count of bases not matched to a gene: 14. The CDR3 reads CASSPGQVGVRAFF. The CDR3 region has the DNA TGTGCCAGCAGTCCCGGACAGGTTGGAGTTAGGGCTTTCTTT.

This chain joins TRBV15 and TRBJ1-3; D is ambiguous. V was pared by 0 bases and J by 0 bases, with 6 bases between. CDR1 LNHNV and CDR2 YYDKDF come from the germline V gene (reference sequence). This CDR3 has 15 amino acids. CDR3 protein: CATSRDLVSGNTIYF. CDR3 sequence (DNA): TGTGCCACCAGCAGAGATTTAGTCTCTGGAAACACCATATATTTT.

The chain's CDR3 is CASSEQGLIQPFF. CDR3 nucleotides: TGTGCCAGCAGTGAACAGGGCCTGATTCAGCCGTTCTTC. V and J are TRBV2 and TRBJ2-1, with a possible D match to TRBD1 (5 bases). The CDR3 is 13 amino acids. Trimming took 2 bases from V and 15 from J, leaving 17 bases between them. Germline CDR1 is SNHLY and CDR2 is FYNNEI.

This chain connects TRBV2 to TRBJ2-1; D possibly corresponds to TRBD1 (5 bases). V was pared by 5 bases and J by 7 bases, with 9 bases between. Per germline, CDR1 SNHLY and CDR2 FYNNEI. The CDR3 has 12 residues. The CDR3 sequence is CASSRTLNEQFF. CDR3 DNA sequence: TGTGCCAGCAGTCGGACACTAAATGAGCAGTTCTTC.

The V call is TRBV28, the J call TRBJ2-6; 11 nucleotides align to TRBD1. The CDR3 has 18 amino acids. Trimming cost V 5 bases and J 3 bases; bases outside gene matches: 9. Germline values: CDR1 MDHEN, CDR2 SYDVKM. CDR3 in amino acids: CASSPTGTGGFGANVLTF. As DNA, the CDR3 is TGTGCCAGCAGTCCCACCGGGACAGGGGGTTTTGGGGCCAACGTCCTGACTTTC. The full variable domain, rest sourced from reference TRBV28 and TRBJ2-6, is DVKVTQSSRYLVKRTGEKVFLECVQDMDHENMFWYRQDPGLGLRLIYFSYDVKMKEKGDIPEGYSVSREKKERFSLILESASTNQTSMYLCASSPTGTGGFGANVLTFGAGSRLTVL.

The gene calls are TRBV11-2 and TRBJ2-3; 10 positions agree with TRBD2. With V trimmed by 8 bases and J by 5 bases, 1 base remained unmatched. Looked up from germline, CDR1 is SGHAT and CDR2 is FQNNGV. The CDR3 has 12 residues. The CDR3 DNA reads as TGTGCCAGCGAGCGGGGGGGAGATACGCAGTATTTT. It codes for CASERGGDTQYF.

The J gene is TRBJ2-5, the V gene TRBV3-1 (or the pseudogene TRBV3-2); D may be TRBD1 (5 bases). The CDR3 is made up of 13 amino acids. V lost 2 bases, J lost 4 bases, and 8 bases lay in between. Germline CDR1 is LGHDT and CDR2 is YNNKEL (reference sequence). The DNA of the CDR3 is TGTGCCAGCAGCCAAAATAGGGGAGAGACCCAGTACTTC. Translation: CASSQNRGETQYF.

This rearrangement joins TRBV11-3 to TRBJ2-2; 7 nucleotides match TRBD1. J gave up 6 bases and V 5 bases, and 3 bases lay outside the gene matches. In germline, CDR1 is SGHNT, CDR2 YENEEA. This CDR3 is 13 amino acids long. Written as DNA, the CDR3 is TGTGCCAGCAGCCCTCAGGGGGCCGGGGAGCTGTTTTTT. This gives the protein CASSPQGAGELFF.

V usage is TRBV6-4 and J usage is TRBJ2-1; TRBD2 is a possible D gene (6 bases). V was cut by 4 bases and J by 6 bases, with 13 bases left in between. Germline V lookup: CDR1 MRHNA, CDR2 SNTAGT. The CDR3 loop spans 14 amino acids. The CDR3 bases are TGTGCCAGCAGTGTATGGCCGGAGGGCAATGAGCAGTTCTTC. As protein: CASSVWPEGNEQFF.